A single sample is the source of the 20 T cell receptor beta chains below, sequenced in a study of cytomegalovirus exposure and HLA in healthy donors. Primers for the PCR totalled 60 Vbeta and 13 Jbeta. Assay: immunoSEQ multiplex PCR; the TCRdb copy retains only in-frame clones and omits some. Across around 37,000 clones, the top ten clones capture approximately 6.3% of the sample. The sequenced material came from PBMCs. The receptors here all came from a human donor in good health.

This sequence joins TRBV4-1 and TRBJ1-5; perhaps TRBD1 as D (6 bases). In germline, CDR1 is MGHRA, CDR2 YSYEKL. The CDR3 length is 14 residues. The V end lost 3 bases, the J end lost 9 bases, and 15 bases lay between the germline ends. CDR3 sequence (DNA): TGCGCCAGCAGCCACGAACAGGGTCTCCGGCCCCAGCATTTT. Translated, it gives CASSHEQGLRPQHF.

The chain links TRBV5-1 to TRBJ1-2; 8 bases agree with TRBD1. Trimming took 2 bases from V and 11 from J; bases not matched to a gene: 5. Germline CDR1 is SGHRS and CDR2 is YFSETQ. The length of the CDR3 is 12 residues. CDR3 amino acids: CASSFYGQGYTF. Written as DNA, the CDR3 is TGCGCCAGCAGCTTCTATGGACAGGGTTACACCTTC.

The J gene is TRBJ1-1, the V gene TRBV5-1; TRBD1 agrees at 7 bases. The germline CDR1 and CDR2 sequences are SGHRS and YFSETQ. J was trimmed by 11 bases and V by 2 bases; bases with no gene match: 9. The CDR3 consists of 13 residues. CDR3 sequence: CASSFRDSDNAFF. The CDR3, as DNA: TGCGCCAGCAGCTTCCGGGACAGTGATAATGCTTTCTTT.

V usage is TRBV30 and J usage is TRBJ1-6, with D unresolved. CDR1 is GTSNPN and CDR2 is SVGIG in the germline V gene (reference sequence). This CDR3 has 15 residues. The germline V and J ends were trimmed by 0 bases and 9 bases, with 15 bases remaining between them. The CDR3, as DNA: TGTGCCTGGAGTGTACGGCGGGGAACTGGTTCACCCCTCCACTTT. Translation: CAWSVRRGTGSPLHF.

The rearrangement uses TRBV6-5 and TRBJ2-6; possibly TRBD1 for D (6 bases). Germline loops: CDR1 MNHEY, CDR2 SVGAGI. There are 15 residues in the CDR3. The V gene lost 5 bases and the J gene lost 4 bases, with 12 bases spanning the gap. The CDR3 region is CASSPTGTGANVLTF. As DNA, the CDR3 is TGTGCCAGCAGTCCCACAGGGACCGGGGCCAACGTCCTGACTTTC.

The V call is TRBV6-1, the J call TRBJ1-4; maybe TRBD1 (6 bases). V was trimmed by 6 bases and J by 6 bases, leaving 17 bases between them. Germline V CDR1 and CDR2: MNHNS, SASEGT. The CDR3 contains 15 residues. The CDR3 DNA reads as TGTGCCAGCAGGCTTACAGGGAGTTGGGATGAAAAACTGTTTTTT. Translated, it gives CASRLTGSWDEKLFF.

The rearrangement uses TRBV6-1 and TRBJ2-5, with D possibly TRBD2 on 7 matching bases. The CDR3 totals 16 residues. V was clipped by 3 bases and J by 5 bases, with 19 bases between them. Germline V gene data show CDR1 as MNHNS and CDR2 as SASEGT. CDR3 region: CASSDSGFRGGETQYF. In DNA, the CDR3 is TGTGCCAGCAGTGATTCTGGATTCAGGGGAGGGGAGACCCAGTACTTC.

The rearrangement links TRBV25-1 to TRBJ2-5, with 8 bases that match TRBD1. V gave up 3 bases and J gave up 4 bases; unmatched junction bases: 4. There are 14 residues in the CDR3. Germline CDR1 is MGHDK and CDR2 is SYGVNS. CDR3 amino acids: CASSDAGGRETQYF. DNA of the CDR3: TGTGCCAGCAGTGATGCAGGGGGCAGAGAGACCCAGTACTTC.

This chain connects TRBV9 to TRBJ1-5; TRBD1 matches 7 bases. This CDR3 contains 15 residues. CDR1 and CDR2 from the germline V gene are SGDLS and YYNGEE. V shed 3 bases, J shed 0 bases, and the junction held 3 bases outside the gene matches. The CDR3 coding sequence is TGTGCCAGCAGCGAGGGACAGAATAGCAATCAGCCCCAGCATTTT. Its protein product is CASSEGQNSNQPQHF.

The CDR3 spells CASGSGQGRGPQHF. CDR3 bases: TGTGCTAGTGGTAGTGGGCAGGGGCGCGGGCCCCAGCATTTT. The chain joins TRBV12-5 to TRBJ1-5, with D tentatively TRBD1 (6 bases). There are 14 residues in the CDR3. Germline values: CDR1 LGHNT, CDR2 FRNRAP. V was shortened by 5 bases and J by 9 bases, with 17 bases between the two germline ends. The full variable domain, rest sourced from reference TRBV12-5 and TRBJ1-5, is DARVTQTPRHKVTEMGQEVTMRCQPILGHNTVFWYRQTMMQGLELLAYFRNRAPLDDSGMPKDRFSAEMPDATLATLKIQPSEPRDSAVYFCASGSGQGRGPQHFGDGTRLSIL.

This chain connects TRBV9 to TRBJ2-5; no definite D call. Germline CDR1 is SGDLS and CDR2 is YYNGEE. The V end lost 2 bases, the J end lost 4 bases, and 12 bases lay between the germline ends. CDR3 length: 14 residues. The CDR3: CASSVPGTGETQYF. DNA for the CDR3: TGTGCCAGCAGCGTCCCCGGCACGGGAGAGACCCAGTACTTC.

The V call is TRBV19, the J call TRBJ1-2; D uncertain. Germline assignment: CDR1 LNHDA and CDR2 SQIVND (reference sequence). V dropped 8 bases and J dropped 13 bases, with 11 bases sitting between them. The CDR3 is 9 amino acids. CDR3 residues: CASGPQSTF. For the CDR3, the DNA is TGTGCCAGTGGGCCTCAGTCCACCTTC.

The chain links TRBV5-1 to TRBJ2-2; 9 positions agree with TRBD1. The germline CDR1 and CDR2 sequences are SGHRS and YFSETQ. V shed 4 bases and J 7 bases; nucleotides not matched to a gene: 8. The length of the CDR3 is 15 residues. CDR3 sequence reads: CASSGRDRADGELFF. CDR3 nucleotide sequence: TGCGCCAGCAGCGGACGGGACAGGGCGGACGGGGAGCTGTTTTTT.

The CDR3 reads CASSPTGVSEKLFF. Written as DNA, the CDR3 is TGTGCCAGCAGCCCCACAGGGGTGAGTGAAAAACTGTTTTTT. The V call is TRBV4-2, the J call TRBJ1-4; 7 nucleotides agree with TRBD1. The germline gives CDR1 LGHNA, CDR2 YNFKEQ. CDR3 size: 14 residues. After removal of 4 bases from V and 7 bases from J, the junction contained 6 bases not matched to a gene.

The CDR3 loop reads CASRLDSPGVYEQYF. The CDR3 DNA reads as TGTGCCAGCAGATTGGACAGCCCTGGGGTATACGAGCAGTACTTC. This chain joins TRBV28 and TRBJ2-7; the D gene is possibly TRBD1 (6 bases). V gave up 6 bases and J gave up 4 bases, with 19 bases separating them. The CDR3 covers 15 residues. Germline CDR1 and CDR2: MDHEN and SYDVKM.

V and J are TRBV7-8 and TRBJ1-1, with 7 bases aligning to TRBD1. Trimming at V came to 4 bases and at J to 4 bases, leaving 6 bases not matched to a gene. CDR3 size: 14 residues. From germline, CDR1 is SGHVS and CDR2 FQNEAQ. The CDR3 reads CASSSSAGGTEAFF. The CDR3 DNA reads as TGTGCCAGCAGCTCCTCCGCAGGGGGCACTGAAGCTTTCTTT. The whole variable domain, filled in from reference TRBV7-8 and TRBJ1-1, reads GAGVSQSPRYKVAKRGQDVALRCDPISGHVSLFWYQQALGQGPEFLTYFQNEAQLDKSGLPSDRFFAERPEGSVSTLKIQRTQQEDSAVYLCASSSSAGGTEAFFGQGTRLTVV.

This chain uses TRBV25-1 with TRBJ2-2, with 10 bases aligning to TRBD1. The CDR3 sequence is 13 residues long. Trimming removed 7 bases from V and 7 bases from J; junction bases left unmatched: 3. The germline CDR1 and CDR2 sequences are MGHDK and SYGVNS. As DNA, the CDR3 is TGTGCCAGCACCGACAGGGGGCTCGGGGAGCTGTTTTTT. This sequence encodes CASTDRGLGELFF.

The chain has TRBV5-1 and TRBJ2-1, with TRBD1 matching 8 bases. Germline assignment: CDR1 SGHRS and CDR2 YFSETQ. Trimming removed 4 bases from V and 13 bases from J; junction bases left unmatched: 4. The CDR3 is 11 residues long. The CDR3 DNA reads as TGCGCCAGCAGCCCCGACAGGGGACAGTTCTTC. It yields the protein CASSPDRGQFF.

The chain carries TRBV28 and TRBJ1-4, with D unclear. There are 15 residues in the CDR3. Germline V gene data show CDR1 as MDHEN and CDR2 as SYDVKM. The V end was cut by 4 bases, the J end by 8 bases, with 17 bases between. The CDR3 loop is CASSWALGPGEKLFF. Written as DNA, the CDR3 is TGTGCCAGCAGTTGGGCCCTCGGACCGGGGGAAAAACTGTTTTTT. The complete variable domain, with remaining parts taken from reference TRBV28 and TRBJ1-4, reads DVKVTQSSRYLVKRTGEKVFLECVQDMDHENMFWYRQDPGLGLRLIYFSYDVKMKEKGDIPEGYSVSREKKERFSLILESASTNQTSMYLCASSWALGPGEKLFFGSGTQLSVL.

The V and J genes are TRBV7-8 and TRBJ2-7, with 7 bases identical to TRBD2. The CDR3 is 14 residues long. Germline V gene sequence: CDR1 SGHVS, CDR2 FQNEAQ. Trimming at V came to 6 bases and at J to 5 bases, leaving 10 bases not matched to a gene. CDR3 nucleotide sequence: TGTGCCAGCAGTCTCCGTGGGGGGGACCACGAGCAGTACTTC. Translated, it gives CASSLRGGDHEQYF.